This TCR beta chain stems from a study of cytotoxic CD8 clonotypes in ibrutinib-treated CLL. Points from the study as a whole: Clonality climbed at ibrutinib response, then dropped toward baseline at progression. Stable or contracted on treatment, public clonotypes were also uncommon.

The repertoire was sequenced with immunoSEQ multiplex PCR; TCRdb's copy has only in-frame clones and lacks some. The data hold 250,000 to 350,000 clones, with around 69% observed a single time. Worth noting for this clone: The target antigen is unknown.

CDR3 length: 16 residues. The ends lost 0 bases at V and 2 bases at J; junction bases unmatched: 4. Germline CDR1 reads SGDLS; CDR2 reads YYNGEE. The chain joins TRBV9 to TRBJ2-3; the match to TRBD2 covers 9 bases. Sequencing was performed on PBMCs, taken at disease progression, from a patient treated with ibrutinib. This TCR derives from a human donor with chronic lymphocytic leukemia. CDR3: CASSVGTSDHTDTQYF. In DNA form, the CDR3 reads TGTGCCAGCAGCGTAGGGACTAGCGACCACACAGATACGCAGTATTTT.